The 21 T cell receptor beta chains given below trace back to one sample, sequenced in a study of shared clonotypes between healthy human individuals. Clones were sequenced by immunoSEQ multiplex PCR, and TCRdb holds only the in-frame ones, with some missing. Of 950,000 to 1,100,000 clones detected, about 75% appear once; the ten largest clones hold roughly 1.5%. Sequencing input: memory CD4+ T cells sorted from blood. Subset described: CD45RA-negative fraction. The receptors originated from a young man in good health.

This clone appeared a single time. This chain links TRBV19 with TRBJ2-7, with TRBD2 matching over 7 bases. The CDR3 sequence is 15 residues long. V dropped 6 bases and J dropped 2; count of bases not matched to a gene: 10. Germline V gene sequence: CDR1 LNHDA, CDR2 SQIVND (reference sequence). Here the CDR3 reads CASSPLSGPTYEQYF. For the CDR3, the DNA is TGTGCCAGTAGCCCCCTTAGCGGGCCTACCTACGAGCAGTACTTC.

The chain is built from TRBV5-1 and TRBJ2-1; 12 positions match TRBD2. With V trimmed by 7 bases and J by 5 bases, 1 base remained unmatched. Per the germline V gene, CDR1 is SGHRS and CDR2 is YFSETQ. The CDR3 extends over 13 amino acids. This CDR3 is CASRTSGDNEQFF. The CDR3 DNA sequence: TGCGCCAGCCGGACTAGCGGGGACAATGAGCAGTTCTTC. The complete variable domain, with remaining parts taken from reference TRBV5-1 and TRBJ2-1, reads KAGVTQTPRYLIKTRGQQVTLSCSPISGHRSVSWYQQTPGQGLQFLFEYFSETQRNKGNFPGRFSGRQFSNSRSEMNVSTLELGDSALYLCASRTSGDNEQFFGPGTRLTVL.

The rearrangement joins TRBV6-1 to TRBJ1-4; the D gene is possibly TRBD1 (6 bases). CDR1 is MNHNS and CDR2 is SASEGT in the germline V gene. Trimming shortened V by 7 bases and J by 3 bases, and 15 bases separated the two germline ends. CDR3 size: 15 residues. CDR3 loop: CASKATGHSNEKLFF. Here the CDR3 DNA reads TGTGCCAGCAAAGCGACAGGTCACTCTAATGAAAAACTGTTTTTT.

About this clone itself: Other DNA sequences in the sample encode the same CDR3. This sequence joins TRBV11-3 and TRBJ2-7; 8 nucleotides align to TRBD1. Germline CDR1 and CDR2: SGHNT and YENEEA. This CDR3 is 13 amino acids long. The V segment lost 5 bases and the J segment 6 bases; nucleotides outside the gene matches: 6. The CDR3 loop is CASSLGQGGEQYF. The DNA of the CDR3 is TGTGCCAGCAGCCTAGGACAGGGTGGCGAGCAGTACTTC.

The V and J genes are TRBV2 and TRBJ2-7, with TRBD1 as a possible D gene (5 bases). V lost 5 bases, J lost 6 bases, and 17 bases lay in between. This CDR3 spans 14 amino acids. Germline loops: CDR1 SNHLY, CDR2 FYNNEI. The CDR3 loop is CASSSQGIMGEQYF. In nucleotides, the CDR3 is TGTGCCAGCAGTTCCCAGGGCATCATGGGCGAGCAGTACTTC.

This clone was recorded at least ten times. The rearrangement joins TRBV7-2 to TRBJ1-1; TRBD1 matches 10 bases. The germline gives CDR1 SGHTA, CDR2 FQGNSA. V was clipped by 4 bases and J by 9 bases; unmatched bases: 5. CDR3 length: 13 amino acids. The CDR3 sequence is CASSYGQGGKAFF. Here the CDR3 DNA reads TGTGCCAGCAGCTACGGACAGGGGGGTAAAGCTTTCTTT.

The CDR3 is CASSLSDLQVPQRKETQYF. The DNA of the CDR3 is TGTGCCAGCAGTTTATCGGACCTTCAGGTCCCCCAAAGGAAAGAGACCCAGTACTTC. The V gene is TRBV27, the J gene TRBJ2-5; D gene uncertain. V was trimmed by 0 bases and J by 3 bases, leaving 23 bases between them. Germline assignment: CDR1 MNHEY and CDR2 SMNVEV (reference sequence). This CDR3 is 19 amino acids long.

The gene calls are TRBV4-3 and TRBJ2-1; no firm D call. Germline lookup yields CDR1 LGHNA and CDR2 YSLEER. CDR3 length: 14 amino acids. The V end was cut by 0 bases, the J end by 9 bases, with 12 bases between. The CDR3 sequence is CASSQDRLVAEQFF. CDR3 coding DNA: TGCGCCAGCAGCCAAGACCGCCTAGTGGCTGAGCAGTTCTTC.

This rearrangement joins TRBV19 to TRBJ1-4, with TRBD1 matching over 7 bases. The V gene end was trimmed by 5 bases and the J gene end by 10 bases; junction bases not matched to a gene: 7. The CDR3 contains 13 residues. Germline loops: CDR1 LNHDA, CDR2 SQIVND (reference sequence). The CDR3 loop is CASSQGDRAKLFF. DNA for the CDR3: TGTGCCAGTAGTCAGGGGGATAGAGCAAAACTGTTTTTT.

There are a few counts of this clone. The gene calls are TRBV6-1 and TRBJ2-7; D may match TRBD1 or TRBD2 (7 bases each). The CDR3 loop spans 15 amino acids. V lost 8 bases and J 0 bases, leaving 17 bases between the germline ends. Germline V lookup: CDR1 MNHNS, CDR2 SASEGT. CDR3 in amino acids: CASEGGTASSYEQYF. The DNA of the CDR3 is TGTGCCAGCGAGGGGGGGACAGCCAGCTCCTACGAGCAGTACTTC.

The CDR3 reads CASSVGRNSYEQYF. The CDR3 nucleotides read TGTGCCAGCAGTGTAGGGCGTAACTCCTACGAGCAGTACTTC. The chain recombines TRBV6-1 with TRBJ2-7; D is undetermined. This CDR3 is built from 14 residues. The germline V gene has CDR1 MNHNS and CDR2 SASEGT. The V gene lost 4 bases and the J gene lost 0 bases, with 10 bases spanning the gap.

CDR3 sequence: CASSLGRGKTYEQYF. Written as DNA, the CDR3 is TGTGCCAGCAGCTTAGGTAGAGGGAAAACCTACGAGCAGTACTTC. The chain has TRBV11-2 and TRBJ2-7; tentatively, D is TRBD2 (5 bases). The CDR3 has 15 amino acids. Germline assignment: CDR1 SGHAT and CDR2 FQNNGV. The V gene lost 1 base and the J gene lost 2 bases, with 12 bases spanning the gap.

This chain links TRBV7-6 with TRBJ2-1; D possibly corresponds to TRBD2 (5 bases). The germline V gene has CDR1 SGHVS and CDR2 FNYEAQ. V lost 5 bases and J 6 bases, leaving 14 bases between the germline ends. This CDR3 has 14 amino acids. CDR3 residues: CASSLNSLANEQFF. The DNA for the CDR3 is TGTGCCAGCAGCCTAAACAGTCTAGCCAATGAGCAGTTCTTC.

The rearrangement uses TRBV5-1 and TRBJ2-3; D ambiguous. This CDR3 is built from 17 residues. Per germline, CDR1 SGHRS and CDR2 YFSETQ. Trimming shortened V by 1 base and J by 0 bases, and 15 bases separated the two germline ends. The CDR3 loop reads CASSLTGQVLSTDTQYF. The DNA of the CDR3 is TGCGCCAGCAGCTTGACTGGCCAAGTCTTAAGCACAGATACGCAGTATTTT. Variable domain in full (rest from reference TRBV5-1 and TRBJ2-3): KAGVTQTPRYLIKTRGQQVTLSCSPISGHRSVSWYQQTPGQGLQFLFEYFSETQRNKGNFPGRFSGRQFSNSRSEMNVSTLELGDSALYLCASSLTGQVLSTDTQYFGPGTRLTVL.

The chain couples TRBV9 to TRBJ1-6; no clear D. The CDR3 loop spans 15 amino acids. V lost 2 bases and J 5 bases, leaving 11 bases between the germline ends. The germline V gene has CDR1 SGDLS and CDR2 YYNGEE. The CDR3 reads CASSVQGRDNSPLHF. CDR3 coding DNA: TGTGCCAGCAGCGTCCAAGGCCGCGATAATTCACCCCTCCACTTT.

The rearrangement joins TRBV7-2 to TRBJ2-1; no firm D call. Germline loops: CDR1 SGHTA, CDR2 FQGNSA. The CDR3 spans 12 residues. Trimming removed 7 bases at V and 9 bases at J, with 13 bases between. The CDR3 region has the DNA TGTGCCAGCACCCATGTCCCGGGTGAGCAGTTCTTC. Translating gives CASTHVPGEQFF.

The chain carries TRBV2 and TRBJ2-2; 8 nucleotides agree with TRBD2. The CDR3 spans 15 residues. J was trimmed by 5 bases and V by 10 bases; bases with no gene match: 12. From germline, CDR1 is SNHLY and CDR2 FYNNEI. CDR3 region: CATPYSREGTGELFF. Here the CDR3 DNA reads TGTGCCACCCCCTATAGTCGGGAGGGAACCGGGGAGCTGTTTTTT.

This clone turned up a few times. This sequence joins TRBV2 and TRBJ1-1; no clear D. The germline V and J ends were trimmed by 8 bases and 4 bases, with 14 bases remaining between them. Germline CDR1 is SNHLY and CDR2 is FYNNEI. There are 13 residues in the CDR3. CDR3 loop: CASLVGWTTEAFF. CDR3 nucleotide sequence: TGTGCCAGCCTAGTGGGTTGGACCACTGAAGCTTTCTTT.

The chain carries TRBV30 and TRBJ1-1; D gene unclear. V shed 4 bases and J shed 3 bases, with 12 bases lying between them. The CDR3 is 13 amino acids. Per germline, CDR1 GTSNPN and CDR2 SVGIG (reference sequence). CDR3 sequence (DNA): TGTGCCTGGACCGATGGGGTAGACACTGAAGCTTTCTTT. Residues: CAWTDGVDTEAFF.

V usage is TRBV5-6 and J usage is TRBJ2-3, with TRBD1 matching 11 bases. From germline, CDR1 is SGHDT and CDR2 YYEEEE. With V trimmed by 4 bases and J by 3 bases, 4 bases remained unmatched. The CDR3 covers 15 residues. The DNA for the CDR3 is TGTGCCAGCAGCCACGGACAGGGGGCAACAGATACGCAGTATTTT. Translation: CASSHGQGATDTQYF.

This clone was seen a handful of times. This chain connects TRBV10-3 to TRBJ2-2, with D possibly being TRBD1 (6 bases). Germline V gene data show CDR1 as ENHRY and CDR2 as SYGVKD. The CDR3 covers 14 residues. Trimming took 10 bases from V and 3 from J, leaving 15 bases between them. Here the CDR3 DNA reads TGTGCCAACACAGGGAACCCGGACACCGGGGAGCTGTTTTTT. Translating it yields CANTGNPDTGELFF.